Below are 10 T cell receptor beta chains sequenced from a single sample in a study of T cell repertoires in cytomegalovirus infection (dated by TCRdb to between 2018 and 2021). According to the study, the label for this sample's treatment or condition signals: in vitro stimulation with specific CMV peptide epitopes to enrich CMV-specific T cells. The sequencer was an Illumina HiSeq 1500. In TCRdb, the public reads were trimmed at Q25 with fastp and aligned with MiXCR, with productive beta chains retained. Entries are consolidated by CDR3 protein sequence, retaining the most common genes and DNA. The sample data list 65,000 to 85,000 distinct CDR3 sequences, and about 30% of these were observed just once. Of the sample, 45% to 65% is held by the ten largest clones. These receptors have no known antigen. This sample comprised CD8+ T cells from cultured PBMCs, obtained from culture after CMV antigen stimulation. These receptors all come from a human donor in good health (CMV status not recorded). Some clones in this sample may be carry-over from other donors' samples.

This clonotype has at least ten counts. The gene calls are TRBV28 and TRBJ1-3; weak D call: TRBD1 (5 bases). Deletions cut 3 bases from V and 3 bases from J, with 9 bases between. The CDR3 loop spans 14 amino acids. CDR1 is MDHEN, CDR2 SYDVKM, per germline. CDR3 sequence: CASSFGGVGNTIYF. The CDR3 bases are TGTGCCAGCAGTTTTGGGGGTGTTGGAAACACCATATATTTT. Filled out from reference TRBV28 and TRBJ1-3, the complete variable domain reads DVKVTQSSRYLVKRTGEKVFLECVQDMDHENMFWYRQDPGLGLRLIYFSYDVKMKEKGDIPEGYSVSREKKERFSLILESASTNQTSMYLCASSFGGVGNTIYFGEGSWLTVV.

The chain is built from TRBV5-1 and TRBJ1-1; D uncertain. V was cut by 2 bases and J by 3 bases, with 14 bases left in between. The CDR3 has 15 residues. Germline loops: CDR1 SGHRS, CDR2 YFSETQ. This CDR3 reads CASSFWGPEDTEAFF. Here the CDR3 DNA reads TGCGCCAGCAGCTTTTGGGGTCCAGAGGACACTGAAGCTTTCTTT.

This clonotype has at least ten counts. The V and J genes are TRBV6-2 or TRBV6-3 and TRBJ1-2; tentatively, D is TRBD1 (6 bases). The V end lost 6 bases, the J end lost 10 bases, and 15 bases lay between the germline ends. The CDR3 length is 12 residues. Germline values: CDR1 MNHEY, CDR2 SVGEGT. DNA for the CDR3: TGTGCCAGCAGCGCGGGACAAATGGCCTACACCTTC. Translation: CASSAGQMAYTF.

The gene calls are TRBV5-6 and TRBJ1-4; D remains ambiguous. Germline V CDR1 and CDR2: SGHDT, YYEEEE. The length of the CDR3 is 15 residues. Trimming pared 2 bases from V and 6 bases from J, leaving 14 bases between. The CDR3 loop is CASSLTREDDEKLFF. The CDR3, as DNA: TGTGCCAGCAGCTTAACAAGGGAAGACGATGAAAAACTGTTTTTT.

The chain employs TRBV27 and TRBJ1-5; D possibly corresponds to TRBD1 (5 bases). CDR3 length: 16 amino acids. V was shortened by 7 bases and J by 4 bases, with 20 bases between the two germline ends. In germline, CDR1 is MNHEY, CDR2 SMNVEV (reference sequence). The CDR3 DNA reads TGTGCCAGCAAACGGTTGGGGGAGTCGGAAAATCAGCCCCAGCATTTT. Its protein product is CASKRLGESENQPQHF.

This clonotype was seen repeatedly, ten times or more. The V and J genes are TRBV12-3 or TRBV12-4 and TRBJ1-6, with D tentatively TRBD1 (5 bases). The CDR3 spans 15 residues. Trimming pared 1 base from V and 9 bases from J, leaving 13 bases between. CDR3 amino acids: CASSLGRDSFSPLHF. For the CDR3, the DNA is TGTGCCAGCAGTTTAGGCCGGGACTCCTTTTCACCCCTCCACTTT.

The V call is TRBV6-1, the J call TRBJ2-3; maybe TRBD2 (6 bases). This CDR3 contains 13 residues. V was clipped by 10 bases and J by 3 bases, with 14 bases between them. Germline assignment: CDR1 MNHNS and CDR2 SASEGT. The CDR3 is CATSSGGTDTQYF. CDR3 in DNA: TGTGCCACTTCATCAGGAGGGACAGATACGCAGTATTTT.

The rearrangement joins TRBV27 to TRBJ2-7; D might be TRBD2 (6 bases). The CDR3 is 12 residues long. Germline V CDR1 and CDR2: MNHEY, SMNVEV (reference sequence). V was pared by 5 bases and J by 7 bases, with 12 bases between. The CDR3 region is CASSRGGAEQYF. The CDR3 DNA reads as TGTGCCAGCAGTCGAGGCGGGGCGGAGCAGTACTTC.

Comment on this clonotype: An end of the junction does not agree with germline; a read error may underlie this. V gene TRBV13 combines with J gene TRBJ2-2; tentative D call: TRBD1 (5 bases). Germline assignment: CDR1 PRHDT and CDR2 FYEKMQ (reference sequence). The CDR3 covers 14 residues. CDR3: CVSSWGRNTGELFF. The CDR3 DNA follows: TGTGTCAGCAGCTGGGGCAGGAACACCGGGGAGCTGTTTTTT.

V and J are TRBV19 and TRBJ1-5, with TRBD1 identical over 9 bases. Germline CDR1 LNHDA, CDR2 SQIVND (reference sequence). V was pared by 3 bases and J by 3 bases, with 6 bases of the junction left unmatched. The CDR3 covers 16 residues. The CDR3 DNA sequence: TGTGCCAGTAGTATGCCCCGACAGGGGGACAATCAGCCCCAGCATTTT. Translating gives CASSMPRQGDNQPQHF.